This passage covers 32 T cell receptor beta chains from one sample sequenced in a study of T cells in localized non-small cell lung cancer. Libraries were prepared by immunoSEQ multiplex PCR; TCRdb keeps only in-frame clonotypes and omits some of them. The sample has some 130,000 clones; more than 80% are singletons. The material was peripheral blood, obtained before any cancer treatment. These receptors came from a female donor older than 55 with stage I lung adenocarcinoma.

The V call is TRBV5-1, the J call TRBJ2-7; a weak D match, TRBD2 (5 bases). The CDR3 runs 12 residues. Trimming shortened V by 3 bases and J by 5 bases, and 9 bases separated the two germline ends. Per germline, CDR1 SGHRS and CDR2 YFSETQ. In DNA form, the CDR3 reads TGCGCCAGCAGCTCCCCGGGAAACGAGCAGTACTTC. Residues: CASSSPGNEQYF. Complete variable domain (other parts from reference TRBV5-1 and TRBJ2-7): KAGVTQTPRYLIKTRGQQVTLSCSPISGHRSVSWYQQTPGQGLQFLFEYFSETQRNKGNFPGRFSGRQFSNSRSEMNVSTLELGDSALYLCASSSPGNEQYFGPGTRLTVT.

This chain links TRBV18 with TRBJ1-3; no definite D call. CDR1 KGHSH and CDR2 LQKENI come from the germline V gene. V was clipped by 4 bases and J by 4 bases, with 11 bases between them. CDR3 length equals 14 residues. The CDR3 loop is CASSHSSTGNTIYF. CDR3 in DNA: TGTGCCAGCTCACACTCCTCGACAGGAAACACCATATATTTT.

The chain joins TRBV6-1 to TRBJ1-1; no clear D. Germline V lookup: CDR1 MNHNS, CDR2 SASEGT. This CDR3 comprises 11 residues. The V end was cut by 6 bases, the J end by 11 bases, with 13 bases between. The CDR3 bases are TGTGCCAGCAGGTCTTACCTGAGGGCTTTCTTT. Its protein is CASRSYLRAFF.

The chain links TRBV7-9 to TRBJ1-4; 8 bases agree with TRBD1. J was trimmed by 5 bases and V by 5 bases; bases with no gene match: 4. This CDR3 is 14 amino acids long. Per germline, CDR1 SEHNR and CDR2 FQNEAQ (reference sequence). The CDR3 protein is CASSPRGPNEKLFF. In DNA form, the CDR3 reads TGTGCCAGCAGCCCCAGGGGGCCGAATGAAAAACTGTTTTTT.

The V and J genes are TRBV2 and TRBJ2-1; 7 bases align to TRBD1. Germline CDR1 is SNHLY and CDR2 is FYNNEI. V shed 4 bases, J shed 14 bases, and the junction held 8 bases outside the gene matches. The CDR3 has 12 amino acids. This chain's CDR3 is CASSAPGQRKFF. The CDR3 coding sequence is TGTGCCAGCAGTGCACCGGGACAGAGGAAGTTCTTC. Full variable domain (remainder filled in from reference TRBV2 and TRBJ2-1): EPEVTQTPSHQVTQMGQEVILRCVPISNHLYFYWYRQILGQKVEFLVSFYNNEISEKSEIFDDQFSVERPDGSNFTLKIRSTKLEDSAMYFCASSAPGQRKFFGPGTRLTVL.

V is TRBV18 and J is TRBJ2-5; 12 bases align to TRBD1. From germline, CDR1 is KGHSH and CDR2 LQKENI. The CDR3 consists of 17 residues. With V trimmed by 0 bases and J by 5 bases, 7 bases remained unmatched. Written as DNA, the CDR3 is TGTGCCAGCTCACCACCGATCAGGGGACAGGGGGCCGAGACCCAGTACTTC. Translation: CASSPPIRGQGAETQYF.

The chain links TRBV6-6 to TRBJ2-1; 7 bases are a match to TRBD2. V trimming: 7 bases; J trimming: 5 bases; junction bases outside the gene matches: 8. Germline lookup yields CDR1 MNHNY and CDR2 SVGAGI (reference sequence). The length of the CDR3 is 14 residues. In nucleotides, the CDR3 is TGTGCCAGCAAGGAGAGTCTAGCGGACAATGAGCAGTTCTTC. This codes for CASKESLADNEQFF.

This rearrangement joins TRBV6-5 to TRBJ2-7; D is possibly TRBD2 (6 bases). The CDR3 covers 14 residues. Germline V lookup: CDR1 MNHEY, CDR2 SVGAGI. V was clipped by 2 bases and J by 4 bases, with 12 bases between them. Here the CDR3 reads CASSYGGTFYEQYF. CDR3 coding DNA: TGTGCCAGCAGTTACGGGGGGACTTTTTACGAGCAGTACTTC.

The chain couples TRBV4-1 to TRBJ2-5, with 13 bases lining up with TRBD2. The length of the CDR3 is 19 residues. The germline gives CDR1 MGHRA, CDR2 YSYEKL. V trimming: 0 bases; J trimming: 2 bases; junction bases outside the gene matches: 9. CDR3 nucleotide sequence: TGCGCCAGCAGCCAAGACCCCCCCCCGGGACTAGCGGGACAAGAGACCCAGTACTTC. This sequence encodes CASSQDPPPGLAGQETQYF.

This clone was recorded once. The V and J genes are TRBV6-5 and TRBJ2-6; possible D gene TRBD2, 5 bases. Germline V CDR1 and CDR2: MNHEY, SVGAGI. Trimming took off 8 bases at V and 2 bases at J, with 13 bases between the two ends. The CDR3 is 15 residues long. The CDR3 is CASVSGLPGANVLTF. The CDR3 DNA sequence: TGTGCCAGCGTCTCGGGGTTACCTGGGGCCAACGTCCTGACTTTC.

V and J are TRBV28 and TRBJ2-4; D is uncertain. Germline loops: CDR1 MDHEN, CDR2 SYDVKM. There are 15 residues in the CDR3. Deletions cut 3 bases from V and 1 base from J, with 10 bases between. CDR3 DNA: TGTGCCAGCAGTTTGTGGGCGGCGGCCAAAAACATTCAGTACTTC. The encoded protein is CASSLWAAAKNIQYF.

Only one count was recorded for this clone. The CDR3 DNA reads TGTGCCAGCAGCACCGGGACTAGCGGGAGCAGGGATACGCAGTATTTT. It encodes CASSTGTSGSRDTQYF. The chain uses TRBV7-2 and TRBJ2-3; TRBD2 aligns across 14 bases. The CDR3 is 16 amino acids. With V trimmed by 5 bases and J by 6 bases, 7 bases remained unmatched. In germline, CDR1 is SGHTA, CDR2 FQGNSA.

J is TRBJ2-3 and V is TRBV29-1; TRBD2 agrees at 13 bases. CDR1 and CDR2 from the germline V gene are SQVTM and ANQGSEA. Trimming at V came to 6 bases and at J to 12 bases, leaving 12 bases not matched to a gene. This CDR3 region has 14 residues. The CDR3 DNA is TGCAGCGTCACCGGGACTAGCGGGGACCGGGGCCAGTATTTT. Translated: CSVTGTSGDRGQYF.

This clone was found a few times. This chain joins TRBV6-5 and TRBJ1-5; D unclear. Germline V gene lookup returns CDR1 MNHEY and CDR2 SVGAGI. This CDR3 contains 15 residues. V lost 0 bases, J lost 4 bases, and 10 bases lay in between. The CDR3 here is CASSYSQASNQPQHF. For the CDR3, the DNA is TGTGCCAGCAGTTACTCCCAAGCATCGAATCAGCCCCAGCATTTT.

This chain uses TRBV9 with TRBJ1-4, with a weak D call TRBD1 (5 bases). Trimming cost V 2 bases and J 5 bases, with 10 bases left between them. The CDR3 is 14 residues long. Germline lookup yields CDR1 SGDLS and CDR2 YYNGEE. The CDR3 nucleotides read TGTGCCAGCAGCGTCGGGACCCAAAATGAAAAACTGTTTTTT. As protein: CASSVGTQNEKLFF.

The rearrangement links TRBV5-1 to TRBJ2-7; D might be TRBD1 or TRBD2, each matching 5 bases. Germline CDR1 reads SGHRS; CDR2 reads YFSETQ. The germline V and J ends were trimmed by 0 bases and 1 base, with 11 bases remaining between them. This CDR3 is 15 amino acids long. For the CDR3, the DNA is TGCGCCAGCAGCTTGGTTGGGGACGCATCCTACGAGCAGTACTTC. Protein sequence: CASSLVGDASYEQYF.

The V gene is TRBV5-8, the J gene TRBJ2-2, with TRBD2 matching 8 bases. The germline CDR1 and CDR2 sequences are SGHTS and YDEGEE. There are 16 residues in the CDR3. J was trimmed by 4 bases and V by 3 bases; bases with no gene match: 8. Written as DNA, the CDR3 is TGTGCCAGCAGCTCACCTCGCGGGAGGATCACCGGGGAGCTGTTTTTT. It is translated as CASSSPRGRITGELFF.

The chain uses TRBV10-1 and TRBJ2-5; D is unclear. Germline CDR1 reads WNHNN; CDR2 reads SYGVQD (reference sequence). The CDR3 loop spans 13 amino acids. The V and J ends lost 3 bases and 2 bases respectively, with 7 bases between them. The CDR3: CASSDRTQETQYF. DNA of the CDR3: TGCGCCAGCAGTGACCGCACTCAAGAGACCCAGTACTTC.

This chain connects TRBV5-1 to TRBJ2-1; the D gene could be TRBD1 or TRBD2 (5 bases each). The CDR3 runs 12 residues. From germline, CDR1 is SGHRS and CDR2 YFSETQ. V lost 0 bases, J lost 9 bases, and 7 bases lay in between. The CDR3, as DNA: TGCGCCAGCAGCTTGGTCGGGACTGAGCAGTTCTTC. It yields the protein CASSLVGTEQFF.

This clone was seen more than once but under ten times. The gene calls are TRBV11-2 and TRBJ2-7, with a possible D match to TRBD2 (6 bases). Germline lookup yields CDR1 SGHAT and CDR2 FQNNGV. This CDR3 has 12 amino acids. The V end lost 1 base, the J end lost 5 bases, and 6 bases lay between the germline ends. This CDR3 reads CASSLGGNEQYF. The CDR3, as DNA: TGTGCCAGCAGCTTAGGCGGGAACGAGCAGTACTTC.

This chain joins TRBV7-9 and TRBJ2-7, with D tentatively TRBD1 (5 bases). Germline loops: CDR1 SEHNR, CDR2 FQNEAQ (reference sequence). This CDR3 contains 13 residues. Deletions cut 1 base from V and 3 bases from J, with 7 bases between. This CDR3 is CASSLDDSYEQYF. The DNA for the CDR3 is TGTGCCAGCAGCTTAGATGACAGCTACGAGCAGTACTTC.

This chain joins TRBV11-2 and TRBJ2-7; TRBD1 is a possible D gene (6 bases). The V and J ends lost 3 bases and 3 bases respectively, with 15 bases between them. Germline V gene data show CDR1 as SGHAT and CDR2 as FQNNGV. CDR3 length: 15 amino acids. In DNA, the CDR3 is TGTGCCAGCAGCTTTTCGACAGGTCCCAACTACGAGCAGTACTTC. Translated, it gives CASSFSTGPNYEQYF. The full variable domain, with the rest looked up from reference TRBV11-2 and TRBJ2-7, is EAGVAQSPRYKIIEKRQSVAFWCNPISGHATLYWYQQILGQGPKLLIQFQNNGVVDDSQLPKDRFSAERLKGVDSTLKIQPAKLEDSAVYLCASSFSTGPNYEQYFGPGTRLTVT.

The chain links TRBV30 to TRBJ2-7, with TRBD2 matching 8 bases. V trimming: 0 bases; J trimming: 2 bases; junction bases outside the gene matches: 6. The CDR3 loop spans 15 amino acids. CDR1 is GTSNPN and CDR2 is SVGIG in the germline V gene (reference sequence). In DNA form, the CDR3 reads TGTGCCTGGAGTGTGGCCAGCGGGGGAGCCTACGAGCAGTACTTC. This translates into CAWSVASGGAYEQYF.

V is TRBV2 and J is TRBJ1-1; D is uncertain. This CDR3 is 13 amino acids long. Germline assignment: CDR1 SNHLY and CDR2 FYNNEI. V was pared by 7 bases and J by 1 base, with 10 bases between. The CDR3 nucleotides are TGTGCCAGCATTCTGTACCAGAACACTGAAGCTTTCTTT. Protein: CASILYQNTEAFF.

The chain combines TRBV14 with TRBJ1-5; a possible D gene is TRBD1 (5 bases). Germline CDR1 reads SGHDN; CDR2 reads FVKESK. V lost 1 base to trimming and J lost 4 bases, with 5 bases between them. CDR3 size: 13 residues. CDR3: CASSQGGNQPQHF. The CDR3 DNA reads TGTGCCAGCAGCCAAGGGGGGAATCAGCCCCAGCATTTT.

The sample holds one count of this clone. The gene calls are TRBV5-1 and TRBJ1-5; TRBD1 matches at 7 bases. CDR3 length: 14 residues. CDR1 and CDR2 from the germline V gene are SGHRS and YFSETQ. The J segment lost 7 bases and the V segment lost 4 bases, leaving 8 bases of the junction unmatched. As DNA, the CDR3 is TGCGCCAGCAGCGTCCGACAGGGTGGACAGCCCCAGCATTTT. Protein: CASSVRQGGQPQHF.

This sequence joins TRBV30 and TRBJ2-1; TRBD1 matches at 9 bases. This CDR3 comprises 14 residues. V shed 2 bases and J 2 bases; nucleotides not matched to a gene: 1. Looked up from germline, CDR1 is GTSNPN and CDR2 is SVGIG (reference sequence). In nucleotides, the CDR3 is TGTGCCTGGAGTCGGGACAGGGCCTACAATGAGCAGTTCTTC. The encoded protein is CAWSRDRAYNEQFF.

This chain uses TRBV19 with TRBJ1-1, with TRBD1 matching 7 bases. This CDR3 comprises 16 residues. Trimming at V came to 4 bases and at J to 10 bases, leaving 18 bases not matched to a gene. The germline CDR1 and CDR2 sequences are LNHDA and SQIVND (reference sequence). CDR3 in DNA: TGTGCCAGTAGTACCACGTGGTTTACACAGGGGTCTGTAGCTTTCTTT. It encodes CASSTTWFTQGSVAFF.

CDR3 sequence: CASSYSSNTDTQYF. CDR3 nucleotide sequence: TGTGCCAGCAGTTACTCGTCCAACACAGATACGCAGTATTTT. The chain employs TRBV6-5 and TRBJ2-3, with D hard to call. Per germline, CDR1 MNHEY and CDR2 SVGAGI. V lost 0 bases and J 2 bases, leaving 6 bases between the germline ends. The CDR3 has 14 residues.

The chain joins TRBV28 to TRBJ1-5; D not resolved. Trimming stripped 6 bases from V and 3 bases from J, with 12 bases between. CDR3 length: 14 residues. Per the germline V gene, CDR1 is MDHEN and CDR2 is SYDVKM. In DNA form, the CDR3 reads TGTGCCAGCAGGTCACAGAAAAACAATCAGCCCCAGCATTTT. It is translated as CASRSQKNNQPQHF.

The chain uses TRBV11-1 and TRBJ2-7; D perhaps matches TRBD1 (5 bases). The ends were cut back, 3 bases at V and 4 bases at J, with 16 bases in the middle. The CDR3 contains 15 residues. CDR1 is SGHAT and CDR2 is FQDESV in the germline V gene (reference sequence). The chain's CDR3 is CASSLITGRRYEQYF. The DNA for the CDR3 is TGTGCCAGCAGCTTGATCACAGGACGCCGTTACGAGCAGTACTTC.

The chain is built from TRBV5-1 and TRBJ2-1; 7 bases map to TRBD2. The germline V gene encodes CDR1 SGHRS and CDR2 YFSETQ. The CDR3 has 13 amino acids. The V and J ends lost 4 bases and 9 bases, in that order; junction bases with no gene match: 7. In DNA form, the CDR3 reads TGCGCCAGCAGCGGGGGGGTTCATGTTGAGCAGTTCTTC. As protein: CASSGGVHVEQFF.